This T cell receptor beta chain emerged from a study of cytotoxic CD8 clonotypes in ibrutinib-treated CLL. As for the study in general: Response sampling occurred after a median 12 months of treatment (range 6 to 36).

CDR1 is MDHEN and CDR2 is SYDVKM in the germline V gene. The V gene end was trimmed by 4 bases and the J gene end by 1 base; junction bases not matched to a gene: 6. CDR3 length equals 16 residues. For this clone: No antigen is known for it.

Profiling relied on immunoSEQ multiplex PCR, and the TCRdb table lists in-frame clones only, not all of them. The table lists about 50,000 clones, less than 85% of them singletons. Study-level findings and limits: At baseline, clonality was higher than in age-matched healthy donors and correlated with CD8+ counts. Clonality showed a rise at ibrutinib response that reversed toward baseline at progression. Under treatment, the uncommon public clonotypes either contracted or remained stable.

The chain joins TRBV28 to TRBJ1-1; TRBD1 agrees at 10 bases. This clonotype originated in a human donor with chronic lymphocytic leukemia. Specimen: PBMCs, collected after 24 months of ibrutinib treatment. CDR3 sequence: CASSSMTGGPNTEAFF. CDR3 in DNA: TGTGCCAGCAGTTCGATGACAGGGGGCCCGAACACTGAAGCTTTCTTT.